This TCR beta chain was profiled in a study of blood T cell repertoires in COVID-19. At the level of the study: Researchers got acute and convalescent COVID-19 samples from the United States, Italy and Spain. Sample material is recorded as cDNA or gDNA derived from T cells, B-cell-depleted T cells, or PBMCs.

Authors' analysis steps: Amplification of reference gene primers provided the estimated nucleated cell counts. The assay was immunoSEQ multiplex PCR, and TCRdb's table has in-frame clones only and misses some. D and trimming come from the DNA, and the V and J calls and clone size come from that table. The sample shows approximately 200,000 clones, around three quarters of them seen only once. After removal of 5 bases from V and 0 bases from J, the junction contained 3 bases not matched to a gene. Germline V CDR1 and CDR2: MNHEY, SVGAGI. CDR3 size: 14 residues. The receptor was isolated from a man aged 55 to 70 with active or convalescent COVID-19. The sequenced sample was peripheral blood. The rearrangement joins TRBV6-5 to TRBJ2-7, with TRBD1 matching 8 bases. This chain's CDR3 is CASSRDRTSYEQYF. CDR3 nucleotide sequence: TGTGCCAGCAGTAGGGACAGGACCTCCTACGAGCAGTACTTC.